This TCR beta chain was sequenced during a study of T cells in Graves' hyperthyroidism and ophthalmopathy (dated by TCRdb to between 2018 and 2021). For the study in its entirety: To identify distinguishing TCR V-J signatures, a discovery cohort of around 100 patients was used, comprising 43 with Graves' ophthalmopathy and 55 to 65 with stable Graves' hyperthyroidism. Prospective prediction of ophthalmopathy was tested in an independent validation cohort of 18 hyperthyroidism patients and 17 patients who later progressed to ophthalmopathy. In addition, the study compared T-cell repertoires in thyroid tissue and in blood from roughly 6 Graves' hyperthyroidism patients. The 85 to 100 discovery patients were randomly split 7:3 into training and test sets. After sampling, hyperthyroidism patients received methimazole starting at 30 mg daily, and ophthalmopathy patients received high-dose intravenous methylprednisolone. The paper reports TCR Vbeta CDR3 sequencing of roughly 140 peripheral blood samples: fewer than 50 ophthalmopathy, some 80 hyperthyroidism and 17 progressor patients. What the authors observed across the whole study: Blood samples also contained most of the expanded thyroid clonotypes (frequency above 0.001), which suggests that blood repertoires may reflect thyroid immune responses. In validation, the model predicted progression to ophthalmopathy a median of roughly six months before onset, with approximately 68% sensitivity and roughly 73% specificity. No statistical method was used to fix the sample size in advance, and group allocation was not hidden from the investigators. A model built on a 13 V-J signature distinguished ophthalmopathy from stable hyperthyroidism, reaching 87.88% sensitivity and around 81% specificity in cross-validation and 80%/75% in testing.

Per the germline V gene (reference sequence), DFQATT is the CDR1 and SNEGSKA is the CDR2. The CDR3 holds 14 amino acids from the cysteine to the phenylalanine. Only the CDR3 part of the read is kept: 42 bases, read in frame from the first base. Only a few counts were recorded for this clonotype. This receptor's antigen is unknown. An end of the junction differs from the germline gene, which may be a read error. Any patient with an uncontrolled infection, another autoimmune disease, pregnancy or lactation was excluded. Diagnoses were based on clinical symptoms, serum thyroxine and TRAb, thyroid ultrasound and orbital computed tomography. Total RNA was extracted with Trizol reagent, and quality was checked on an Agilent 2100 Bioanalyzer. TCR beta CDR3 regions were amplified from RNA transcripts. For the first round of RT-PCR on the TCR CDR3, the HTBI primer set was used together with the Qiagen OneStep RT-PCR kit. Libraries were constructed in a second round of multiplex PCR, after which size selection and purification were carried out. The libraries were sequenced on an Illumina HiSeq2000 using paired-end 100 bp reads. The study's own analysis went as follows. SOAPnuke was used to process the raw data, with reads discarded if the reads contained adapters or uncalled bases, had a mean Phred below 15, or lacked an exact constant-primer or identifier match. High-quality paired reads were merged using COPE v1.2.5, and each unique nucleotide sequence was defined as a clonotype. Clonotypes were aligned to IMGT TRBV, TRBD and TRBJ reference segments using MiTCR v1.1. Only V-J combinations with frequency above 0.0001, covering 99.2% of repertoires, were analysed. A TCS score was defined as the ratio of F50 (clonal expansion) to E x V (chaos), with BLOSUM62-based TCRdist applied between CDR3 peptides within each V-J. Welch's t-statistics and random forest reduced 514 V-J features to 10 to 15, which were used in a naive Bayes classifier (R e1071). The similarity between thyroid and blood repertoires was quantified using the Morisita-Horn index. The public reads were quality trimmed at Q25 with fastp and then assembled into clones with MiXCR by TCRdb, keeping productive beta chains. CDR3 protein duplicates are merged, each entry listing the most common genes and DNA. None of the V and J calls come from the authors' own analysis; TCRdb made them. Counted in this sample were approximately 640,000 distinct CDR3 sequences; roughly 45% of them appeared once. Of the sample, under 8.5% falls within the top ten clones.

The sequenced sample consisted of peripheral blood or thyroid tissue (not recorded which). The sequence joins TRBV20-1 to TRBJ1-2; 9 central nucleotides agree with TRBD1. This TCR derives from an adult man with Graves' disease, either hyperthyroidism or ophthalmopathy (not recorded which). The CDR3 protein: CSARDGTGFGGYTF. The nucleotides are TGCAGTGCCAGAGACGGGACAGGGTTTGGAGGCTACACCTTC.